The 23 T cell receptor beta chains in this list originate from one sample, sequenced in a study of T cell responses to AZD1222 COVID-19 vaccine. Profiling relied on immunoSEQ multiplex PCR, and the TCRdb table lists in-frame clones only, not all of them. The profile covers 150,000 to 180,000 clones, with about 87% appearing a single time and around 3% taken by the ten largest. The specimen comprised peripheral blood, sampled on day 0 of AZD1222 vaccination. These receptors all come from an adult in good health.

The chain couples TRBV10-1 to TRBJ1-2; no clear D. Germline CDR1 is WNHNN and CDR2 is SYGVQD (reference sequence). V dropped 2 bases and J dropped 4 bases, with 11 bases sitting between them. The CDR3 length is 14 residues. The CDR3 region has the DNA TGCGCCAGCAGTGAGACGGCGTACTGCTATGGCTACACCTTC. Translating it yields CASSETAYCYGYTF.

The chain links TRBV12-3 or TRBV12-4 to TRBJ1-5; D gene unclear. Trimming shortened V by 3 bases and J by 3 bases, and 6 bases separated the two germline ends. The CDR3 loop spans 13 amino acids. CDR3 DNA sequence: TGTGCCAGCAGTTTTGGAACCAATCAGCCCCAGCATTTT. Translated, it gives CASSFGTNQPQHF.

This clone was seen more than once but under ten times. The genes are TRBV5-4 and TRBJ1-1; 7 positions match TRBD1. Trimming cost V 0 bases and J 3 bases; bases outside gene matches: 2. The germline CDR1 and CDR2 sequences are SGHNT and YYREEE (reference sequence). CDR3 length: 14 residues. In DNA form, the CDR3 reads TGTGCCAGCAGCTTGGGACAGGGTTACACTGAAGCTTTCTTT. It translates to CASSLGQGYTEAFF.

This chain uses TRBV7-6 with TRBJ1-2; a possible D gene is TRBD1 (6 bases). The CDR3 is made up of 12 amino acids. The V and J ends lost 5 bases and 4 bases respectively, with 8 bases between them. The germline V gene has CDR1 SGHVS and CDR2 FNYEAQ. CDR3 residues: CASSKQGYGYTF. CDR3 nucleotide sequence: TGTGCCAGCAGCAAACAGGGCTATGGCTACACCTTC.

The CDR3 DNA reads TGCAGCGTCAGGACGGCCCTTTGGGAAAAACTGTTTTTT. Its translation is CSVRTALWEKLFF. This chain joins TRBV29-1 and TRBJ1-4; D is ambiguous. Germline V gives CDR1 SQVTM, CDR2 ANQGSEA. CDR3 length equals 13 residues. Trimming cost V 6 bases and J 8 bases, with 16 bases left between them.

CDR3 in DNA: TGTGCCAGCAGCGCTAGCTTTGGAAACTACAATGAGCAGTTCTTC. This codes for CASSASFGNYNEQFF. The rearrangement links TRBV9 to TRBJ2-1, with D tentatively TRBD2 (5 bases). The V and J ends lost 3 bases and 3 bases respectively, with 13 bases between them. The CDR3 contains 15 residues. Germline values: CDR1 SGDLS, CDR2 YYNGEE.

CDR3 protein: CASGGQVEETQYF. The CDR3 DNA reads TGCGCCAGCGGAGGACAGGTAGAAGAGACCCAGTACTTC. This rearrangement joins TRBV10-2 to TRBJ2-5; 7 bases align to TRBD1. Germline lookup yields CDR1 WSHSY and CDR2 SAAADI. Germline trimming cut 8 bases from V and 3 bases from J; bases unmatched to any gene: 6. CDR3 size: 13 residues.

This chain joins TRBV7-2 and TRBJ1-1; tentative D call: TRBD1 (5 bases). V was cut by 3 bases and J by 0 bases, with 8 bases left in between. The CDR3 runs 14 residues. The V gene's germline CDR1 is SGHTA and CDR2 FQGNSA. The CDR3 reads CASSFGGMNTEAFF. CDR3 coding DNA: TGTGCCAGCAGCTTCGGGGGAATGAACACTGAAGCTTTCTTT.

This rearrangement joins TRBV5-1 to TRBJ2-7, with a weak D call TRBD2 (5 bases). Trimming pared 1 base from V and 2 bases from J, leaving 7 bases between. The CDR3 totals 13 residues. Germline V gene sequence: CDR1 SGHRS, CDR2 YFSETQ. CDR3 amino acids: CASSLNGAYEQYF. The CDR3 nucleotides are TGCGCCAGCAGCTTGAACGGGGCCTACGAGCAGTACTTC.

The gene calls are TRBV4-3 and TRBJ1-1; D gene unclear. Germline-derived CDR1 and CDR2 are LGHNA and YSLEER. V was cut by 0 bases and J by 4 bases, with 6 bases left in between. The CDR3 runs to 13 residues. The CDR3 bases are TGCGCCAGCAGCCAAGAGGTGGGCACTGAAGCTTTCTTT. Residues: CASSQEVGTEAFF.

The chain joins TRBV28 to TRBJ1-2; D unresolved. The CDR3 spans 12 residues. Trimming cost V 6 bases and J 0 bases, with 5 bases left between them. Germline assignment: CDR1 MDHEN and CDR2 SYDVKM. The chain's CDR3 is CASSQANYGYTF. DNA for the CDR3: TGTGCCAGCAGCCAAGCTAACTATGGCTACACCTTC.

The chain links TRBV5-4 to TRBJ1-1; D is possibly TRBD1 (6 bases). Between the trimmed V and J ends, which lost 0 bases and 3 bases, there was a span of 12 bases. The germline V gene has CDR1 SGHNT and CDR2 YYREEE (reference sequence). The CDR3 totals 15 residues. This CDR3 is CASSLVGGRYTEAFF. CDR3 bases: TGTGCCAGCAGCTTGGTTGGGGGGCGGTACACTGAAGCTTTCTTT.

The chain uses TRBV15 and TRBJ2-1; 13 nucleotides line up with TRBD2. CDR3 length: 17 amino acids. The junction had 9 bases not matched to a gene; V was cut back by 5 bases and J by 5 bases. Per the germline V gene, CDR1 is LNHNV and CDR2 is YYDKDF (reference sequence). Written as DNA, the CDR3 is TGTGCCACCAGCGGGACCAAGACTAGCGGGGGGAACAATGAGCAGTTCTTC. This sequence encodes CATSGTKTSGGNNEQFF.

V is TRBV6-2 or TRBV6-3 and J is TRBJ1-6; 8 bases agree with TRBD1. V shed 6 bases, J shed 10 bases, and the junction held 11 bases outside the gene matches. The CDR3 loop spans 15 amino acids. Germline V CDR1 and CDR2: MNHEY, SVGEGT. The CDR3 DNA is TGTGCCAGCAGCCTCGGACAGGGTATACAATCACCCCTCCACTTT. Translated, it gives CASSLGQGIQSPLHF.

In DNA, the CDR3 is TGTGCCATCAGTGGCTTCGCAGATAGCAATCAGCCCCAGCATTTT. Protein sequence: CAISGFADSNQPQHF. The chain carries TRBV10-3 and TRBJ1-5; no clear D gene. CDR3 size: 15 residues. The ends were cut back, 4 bases at V and 0 bases at J, with 10 bases in the middle. Germline V gene lookup returns CDR1 ENHRY and CDR2 SYGVKD.

The chain combines TRBV11-2 with TRBJ1-6; 7 nucleotides align to TRBD1. V dropped 6 bases and J dropped 7; count of bases not matched to a gene: 3. The CDR3 extends over 13 amino acids. Germline CDR1 and CDR2: SGHAT and FQNNGV. CDR3 region: CASSSTGNSPLHF. In DNA, the CDR3 is TGTGCCAGCAGTTCGACAGGGAATTCACCCCTCCACTTT.

The J gene is TRBJ1-4, the V gene TRBV4-3; D is unresolved. With 0 bases removed from V and 3 bases from J, the gap between germline ends came to 8 bases. CDR1 is LGHNA, CDR2 YSLEER, per germline. This CDR3 spans 15 amino acids. CDR3 sequence: CASSQDRVPNEKLFF. CDR3 nucleotides: TGCGCCAGCAGCCAAGACCGGGTCCCTAATGAAAAACTGTTTTTT.

The V and J genes are TRBV3-1 (or the pseudogene TRBV3-2) and TRBJ1-1, with D tentatively TRBD1 (6 bases). CDR3 length equals 14 residues. From germline, CDR1 is LGHDT and CDR2 YNNKEL (reference sequence). V was pared by 1 base and J by 4 bases, with 10 bases between. The CDR3 bases are TGTGCCAGCAGCCAAGGGGGGGCGGCCACTGAAGCTTTCTTT. It codes for CASSQGGAATEAFF.

This chain links TRBV29-1 with TRBJ2-5; D is perhaps TRBD2 (6 bases). Trimming cost V 4 bases and J 5 bases, with 8 bases left between them. Germline-derived CDR1 and CDR2 are SQVTM and ANQGSEA. The CDR3 has 11 amino acids. The CDR3 DNA reads TGCAGCGTTGTAGGAGGGGAGACCCAGTACTTC. Translation: CSVVGGETQYF.

The chain couples TRBV5-4 to TRBJ1-2; 10 nucleotides agree with TRBD1. Germline V lookup: CDR1 SGHNT, CDR2 YYREEE (reference sequence). The CDR3 length is 13 residues. With V trimmed by 4 bases and J by 8 bases, 5 bases remained unmatched. The CDR3 DNA is TGTGCCAGCAGCATGGACAGGGGGAAGGGCTACACCTTC. It translates to CASSMDRGKGYTF.

The chain employs TRBV5-6 and TRBJ2-1, with D possibly being TRBD2 (7 bases). The CDR3 totals 16 residues. Trimming removed 4 bases at V and 1 base at J, with 15 bases between. Per the germline V gene, CDR1 is SGHDT and CDR2 is YYEEEE. The CDR3 DNA sequence: TGTGCCAGCAGCCCACGGCGGGGGCTTTCCTACAATGAGCAGTTCTTC. It yields the protein CASSPRRGLSYNEQFF.

This chain joins TRBV28 and TRBJ1-2; tentatively, D is TRBD1 (6 bases). Trimming shortened V by 3 bases and J by 7 bases, and 12 bases separated the two germline ends. Looked up from germline, CDR1 is MDHEN and CDR2 is SYDVKM. The CDR3 has 13 residues. The CDR3 DNA sequence: TGTGCCAGCAGTTTTGGGGGGGCGGTTGGCTACACCTTC. It yields the protein CASSFGGAVGYTF.

The rearrangement links TRBV29-1 to TRBJ1-1; D is unclear. This CDR3 has 13 amino acids. V was trimmed by 6 bases and J by 1 base, leaving 12 bases between them. CDR1 is SQVTM and CDR2 is ANQGSEA in the germline V gene. CDR3 nucleotides: TGCAGCGTGCTTCGGGCTACGAACACTGAAGCTTTCTTT. Its translation is CSVLRATNTEAFF.